This entry lists 4 T cell receptor beta chains sequenced from one sample in a study of T cell changes during pregnancy in multiple sclerosis. Data came from immunoSEQ multiplex PCR; TCRdb stores just in-frame clones and leaves some out. The data hold about 45,000 clones, with around 90% observed a single time. Sequenced material: CD8+ T cells from peripheral blood mononuclear cells, taken in the second trimester of pregnancy. The receptors derive from a female donor with multiple sclerosis, enrolled in a pregnancy study.

This clone was seen only once. J is TRBJ1-4 and V is TRBV5-1; 9 positions match TRBD1. Germline V gives CDR1 SGHRS, CDR2 YFSETQ. V was pared by 4 bases and J by 0 bases, with 7 bases of the junction left unmatched. This CDR3 region has 17 residues. The CDR3 sequence: CASSPGQGYATNEKLFF. CDR3 in DNA: TGCGCCAGCAGCCCAGGACAGGGGTACGCAACTAATGAAAAACTGTTTTTT. The whole variable domain, remainder taken from reference TRBV5-1 and TRBJ1-4, is KAGVTQTPRYLIKTRGQQVTLSCSPISGHRSVSWYQQTPGQGLQFLFEYFSETQRNKGNFPGRFSGRQFSNSRSEMNVSTLELGDSALYLCASSPGQGYATNEKLFFGSGTQLSVL.

This chain links TRBV6-4 with TRBJ2-1, with 9 bases lining up with TRBD2. Losses at the gene ends were 5 bases for V and 3 bases for J; bases not matched to a gene: 2. CDR3 length: 14 residues. In germline, CDR1 is MRHNA, CDR2 SNTAGT. CDR3 coding DNA: TGTGCCAGCAGTCGCGGGGGGGACTACAATGAGCAGTTCTTC. Its translation: CASSRGGDYNEQFF.

This chain uses TRBV11-2 with TRBJ1-2; weak D call: TRBD1 (6 bases). Germline CDR1 SGHAT, CDR2 FQNNGV. V dropped 1 base and J dropped 8 bases, with 11 bases sitting between them. The length of the CDR3 is 13 residues. The CDR3 DNA is TGTGCCAGCAGCTTAGGAGGGGGGGGCGGCTACACCTTC. Its translation: CASSLGGGGGYTF.

The V gene is TRBV7-6, the J gene TRBJ1-6; the D gene is possibly TRBD1 (6 bases). CDR3 length equals 15 residues. Germline CDR1 reads SGHVS; CDR2 reads FNYEAQ. Trimming cost V 6 bases and J 13 bases, with 22 bases left between them. CDR3 sequence: CASSLYRDKDGPLHF. The CDR3 DNA reads TGTGCCAGCAGTCTATACCGGGACAAGGACGGGCCCCTCCACTTT.